This T cell receptor beta chain originates from a study of immune cell composition in non-small cell lung cancer. Data came from immunoSEQ multiplex PCR; TCRdb stores just in-frame clones and leaves some out. The table has some 6,200 clones, 70% to 90% seen once; the top ten hold roughly 6%. Normal lung was sampled as far from the tumour as possible, at least 3 cm. Per the germline V gene, CDR1 is SEHNR and CDR2 is FQNEAQ (reference sequence). The CDR3 runs 14 residues. V lost 5 bases and J lost 6, with 16 bases in between. The rearrangement uses TRBV7-9 and TRBJ1-1; D possibly corresponds to TRBD1 (5 bases). Sequencing was performed on non-adjacent lung tissue. The source of this sequence is a human donor with non-small cell lung cancer. The chain's CDR3 is CASSQPMVGAEAFF. As DNA, the CDR3 is TGTGCCAGCAGCCAGCCTATGGTAGGGGCTGAAGCTTTCTTT.